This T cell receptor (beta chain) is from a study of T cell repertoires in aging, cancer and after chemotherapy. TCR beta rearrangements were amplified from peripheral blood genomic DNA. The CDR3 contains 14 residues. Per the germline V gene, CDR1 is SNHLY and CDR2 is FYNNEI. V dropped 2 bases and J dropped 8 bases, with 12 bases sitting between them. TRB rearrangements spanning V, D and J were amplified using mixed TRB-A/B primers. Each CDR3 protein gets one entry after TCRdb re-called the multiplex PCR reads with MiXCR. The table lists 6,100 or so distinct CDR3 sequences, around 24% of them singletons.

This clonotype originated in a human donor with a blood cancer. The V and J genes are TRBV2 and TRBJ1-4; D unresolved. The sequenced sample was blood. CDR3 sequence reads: CASSEPGYREKLFF. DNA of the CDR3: TGTGCCAGCAGTGAACCGGGGTACCGAGAAAAACTGTTTTTT.